This section outlines one T cell receptor beta chain sequence together with its context. Its antigen is still unknown. Trimming stripped 0 bases from V and 7 bases from J, with 10 bases between. The CDR3 consists of 14 residues. Germline CDR1 is DFQATT and CDR2 is SNEGSKA (reference sequence). RNA transcripts were the template for amplifying TCR beta CDR3 regions. When the TCR CDR3 underwent first-round RT-PCR, the HTBI primer set was used. Via MiXCR, TCRdb re-called the multiplex PCR reads, giving one row per CDR3 protein. The sample lists 550,000 to 600,000 distinct CDR3 sequences, approximately 44% seen once, with around a fifth in the top ten. The data derive from a study of T cells in Graves' hyperthyroidism and ophthalmopathy. Patients with uncontrolled infections, other autoimmune diseases, pregnancy or lactation were excluded. Study outcomes and limitations: A model using 13 V-J features told ophthalmopathy apart from stable hyperthyroidism.

The clonotype originates from an adult woman with Graves' disease, either hyperthyroidism or ophthalmopathy (not recorded which). Source material: peripheral blood or thyroid tissue (not recorded which). The chain is built from TRBV20-1 and TRBJ1-6; a weak D match, TRBD1 (5 bases). The CDR3: CSARDARDNSPLHF. As DNA, the CDR3 is TGCAGTGCTAGAGACGCCAGGGACAATTCACCCCTCCACTTT.